The rows below give T cell receptor beta chains drawn from one sample of a study of OX40 agonist ivuxolimab in advanced cancers. Repertoires were generated with immunoSEQ multiplex PCR, while TCRdb's copy carries only in-frame clones and drops some. The sample carries 55,000 to 60,000 clones, 80% to 85% recorded once. Material: CD4+ or CD8+ T cells sorted from blood, obtained in a trial of the OX40 agonist ivuxolimab. These TCRs come from an adult with an advanced solid tumor such as melanoma, head and neck, liver or kidney cancer. Both conserved end residues are part of each CDR3. A D gene is named only where the DNA matches it firmly. Size is omitted from some rows. Given values are once, few, many or a class for expanded clones.

d_gene	v_gene	abundance	j_gene	CDR3aa	CDR3nt
TRBD1	TRBV13	-	TRBJ1-1	CASSFRPNRGLFSEAFF	TGTGCCAGCAGCTTCAGACCGAACAGGGGGCTTTTCTCTGAAGCTTTCTTT
-	TRBV27	-	TRBJ2-3	CASSLTGGTDTQYF	TGTGCCAGCAGTTTGACGGGGGGCACAGATACGCAGTATTTT
TRBD1	TRBV2	-	TRBJ1-5	CASSRQGARNQPQHF	TGTGCCAGCAGTCGACAGGGGGCGCGGAATCAGCCCCAGCATTTT
-	TRBV5-1	-	TRBJ2-5	CASSWMQETQYF	TGCGCCAGCAGCTGGATGCAAGAGACCCAGTACTTC
-	TRBV5-1	-	TRBJ2-1	CASSSPQGISYNEQFF	TGCGCCAGCAGCTCTCCCCAGGGGATCTCCTACAATGAGCAGTTCTTC
TRBD1	TRBV19	-	TRBJ2-2	CASSGTGNTGELFF	TGTGCCAGTAGCGGGACAGGGAACACCGGGGAGCTGTTTTTT
-	TRBV4-1	-	TRBJ1-4	CASSRREQATNEKLFF	TGCGCCAGCAGCCGGAGAGAACAGGCAACTAATGAAAAACTGTTTTTT
-	TRBV27	-	TRBJ1-6	CASSLRMTGDSPLHF	TGTGCCAGCAGCCTTCGAATGACAGGAGATTCACCCCTCCACTTT
-	TRBV7-2	-	TRBJ1-1	CASSLGQANTEAFF	TGTGCCAGCAGCTTAGGGCAGGCTAACACTGAAGCTTTCTTT
-	TRBV18	-	TRBJ1-1	CASSHSGNTEAFF	TGTGCCAGCTCCCACTCGGGTAACACTGAAGCTTTCTTT
-	TRBV28	-	TRBJ2-7	CASRGGPPYEQYF	TGTGCCAGCAGAGGTGGCCCTCCCTACGAGCAGTACTTC
TRBD2	TRBV11-3	-	TRBJ2-1	CASSRGLGAHEQFF	TGTGCCAGCAGCCGGGGACTAGGGGCCCATGAGCAGTTCTTC
-	TRBV5-6	-	TRBJ1-3	CASSFLYSGNTIYF	TGTGCCAGCAGCTTCCTCTACTCTGGAAACACCATATATTTT
-	TRBV28	-	TRBJ1-2	CASSPGGHGDSYGYTF	TGTGCCAGCAGTCCTGGTGGTCACGGGGATAGCTATGGCTACACCTTC
TRBD1	TRBV18	once	TRBJ1-5	CASSPGTGLLRPQHF	TGTGCCAGCTCCCCCGGGACAGGGCTGTTGAGGCCCCAGCATTTT
-	TRBV5-1	-	TRBJ1-1	CASSLGGNTNTEAFF	TGCGCCAGCAGCTTGGGGGGTAACACGAACACTGAAGCTTTCTTT
-	TRBV5-4	-	TRBJ1-2	CASSFRQAHLYGYTF	TGTGCCAGCAGCTTCCGACAGGCCCATCTCTATGGCTACACCTTC
-	TRBV2	-	TRBJ1-2	CASSAAAYGYTF	TGTGCCAGCAGTGCGGCGGCCTATGGCTACACCTTC
-	TRBV2	-	TRBJ1-4	CASRASLGEKLFF	TGTGCCAGCCGGGCCTCCTTGGGGGAAAAACTGTTTTTT
-	TRBV6-1	-	TRBJ1-2	CASSDLTGPNYGYTF	TGTGCCAGCAGTGATTTGACAGGACCCAACTATGGCTACACCTTC
-	TRBV7-9	-	TRBJ1-2	CASSSKAGLGYTF	TGTGCCAGCAGCTCCAAAGCGGGGCTCGGCTACACCTTC
TRBD1	TRBV2	-	TRBJ2-1	CASSEEGQGNNEQFF	TGTGCCAGCAGTGAAGAGGGACAGGGAAACAATGAGCAGTTCTTC
-	TRBV5-6	-	TRBJ2-7	CASSHGGLNYEQYF	TGTGCCAGCAGCCACGGGGGGCTAAACTACGAGCAGTACTTC
-	TRBV28	-	TRBJ2-7	CASSNGGLKYEQYF	TGTGCCAGCAGTAATGGGGGGCTGAAATACGAGCAGTACTTC
TRBD2	TRBV19	-	TRBJ2-1	CASHRGVAGGGNEQFF	TGTGCCAGTCATAGAGGGGTAGCGGGAGGAGGTAATGAGCAGTTCTTC
-	TRBV28	-	TRBJ2-7	CASSLSDAMGYEQYF	TGTGCCAGCAGTTTATCCGACGCTATGGGCTACGAGCAGTACTTC
-	TRBV11-2	-	TRBJ1-5	CASSLAQGPQHF	TGTGCCAGCAGCTTAGCTCAAGGACCCCAGCATTTT
TRBD2	TRBV7-3	-	TRBJ2-3	CASSFSGGSTDTQYF	TGTGCCAGCAGCTTCAGCGGGGGGAGCACAGATACGCAGTATTTT
TRBD1	TRBV5-8	-	TRBJ1-2	CASSTWTGRANYGYTF	TGTGCCAGCAGCACCTGGACAGGGAGGGCTAACTATGGCTACACCTTC
TRBD1	TRBV30	-	TRBJ1-4	CAWQTGEGEKLFF	TGTGCCTGGCAGACAGGGGAGGGAGAAAAACTGTTTTTC
-	TRBV18	-	TRBJ1-5	CASSPPGSASNQPQHF	TGTGCCAGCTCACCCCCCGGGTCAGCTAGCAATCAGCCCCAGCATTTT